The clone carrying this T cell receptor (beta chain) was counted a few times. Antigen specificity is unknown. From germline, CDR1 is MNHEY and CDR2 SVGAGI. This CDR3 is 13 amino acids long. With V trimmed by 5 bases and J by 6 bases, 6 bases remained unmatched. The isolated RNA, all of it, was reverse transcribed, so expressed TCRB transcripts were what got sequenced. Each sample of naive, central memory or regulatory T cells had, on average, approximately 3.5 million reads. Generated by immunoSEQ multiplex PCR, the TCRdb table keeps only in-frame clones and is missing some. This table has 300,000 to 400,000 clones, approximately 10% appearing once. This record belongs to a study of beta chain features in type 1 diabetes. General study results and limits: Patients showed naive, central memory and Treg TCRB repertoires that appeared more similar than those of healthy donors. cDNA-based sequencing might over-represent cells highly expressing TCR. Among patients with Type 1 diabetes, TCRB CDR3s were moderately but significantly shorter in every one of the four CD4+ subsets.

Material for sequencing was central memory CD4+ T cells from blood. The sequence was obtained from a man between 25 and 39 years old with type 1 diabetes. The J gene is TRBJ2-7, the V gene TRBV6-5, with 8 bases fitting TRBD1. The CDR3 region is CASSRRTGSEQYF. In DNA form, the CDR3 reads TGTGCCAGCAGTAGAAGGACAGGGTCCGAGCAGTACTTC.